This TCR beta chain was profiled in a study of CD8+ T cells in alopecia areata. Study-level points and caveats: Resident alphabeta T cells of normal skin are also sequenced in scalp samples. Lesional tissue from the scalp (especially in alopecia totalis/universalis) showed higher clonality than normal scalp.

CDR3 length equals 12 residues. V shed 3 bases and J shed 5 bases, with 11 bases lying between them. CDR1 SQVTM and CDR2 ANQGSEA come from the germline V gene. Extracted RNA was reverse transcribed into cDNA, the sequencing template. Repertoires were generated with immunoSEQ multiplex PCR, while TCRdb's copy carries only in-frame clones and drops some. The table has 200,000 to 250,000 clones, approximately 53% seen once. This clone has a handful of counts. Antigen specificity is unknown. This receptor was obtained from a human donor in good health. The V gene is TRBV29-1, the J gene TRBJ2-7, with unresolved D. Input material: CD8+ T cells sorted from blood. CDR3 sequence (DNA): TGCAGCGTTGAGGGGAATTGGAACGAGCAGTACTTC. Amino acid sequence: CSVEGNWNEQYF.